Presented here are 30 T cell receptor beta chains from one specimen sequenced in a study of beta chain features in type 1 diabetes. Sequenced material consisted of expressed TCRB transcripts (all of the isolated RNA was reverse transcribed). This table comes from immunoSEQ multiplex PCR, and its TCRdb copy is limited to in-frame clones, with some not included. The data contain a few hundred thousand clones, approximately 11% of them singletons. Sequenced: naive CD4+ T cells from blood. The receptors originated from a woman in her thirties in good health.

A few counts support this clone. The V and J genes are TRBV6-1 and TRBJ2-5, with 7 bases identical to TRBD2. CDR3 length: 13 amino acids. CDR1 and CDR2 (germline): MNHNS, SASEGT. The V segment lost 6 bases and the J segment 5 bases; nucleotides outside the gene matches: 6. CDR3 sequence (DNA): TGTGCCAGCAGGACGGGAGGCAGGGAGACCCAGTACTTC. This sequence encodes CASRTGGRETQYF.

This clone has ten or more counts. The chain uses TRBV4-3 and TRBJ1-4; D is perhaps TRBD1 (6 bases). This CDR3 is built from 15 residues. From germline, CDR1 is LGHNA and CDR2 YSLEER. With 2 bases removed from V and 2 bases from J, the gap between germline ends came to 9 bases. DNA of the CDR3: TGCGCCAGCAGCCAACAACAGGGCACTAATGAAAAACTGTTTTTT. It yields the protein CASSQQQGTNEKLFF.

Here the CDR3 reads CASSPPRGTYEQYF. In DNA, the CDR3 is TGCGCCAGCAGCCCCCCCCGGGGTACCTACGAGCAGTACTTC. The gene calls are TRBV5-1 and TRBJ2-7; tentative D call: TRBD2 (5 bases). V was cut by 4 bases and J by 2 bases, with 13 bases left in between. CDR1 is SGHRS, CDR2 YFSETQ, per germline. This CDR3 has 14 amino acids.

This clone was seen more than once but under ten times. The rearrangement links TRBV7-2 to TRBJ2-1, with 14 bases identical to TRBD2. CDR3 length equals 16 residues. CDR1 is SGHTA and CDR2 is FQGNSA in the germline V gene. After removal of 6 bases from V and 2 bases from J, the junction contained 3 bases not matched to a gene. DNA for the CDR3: TGTGCCAGCAGGGGACTAGCGGGAGTACCCTACAATGAGCAGTTCTTC. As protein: CASRGLAGVPYNEQFF.

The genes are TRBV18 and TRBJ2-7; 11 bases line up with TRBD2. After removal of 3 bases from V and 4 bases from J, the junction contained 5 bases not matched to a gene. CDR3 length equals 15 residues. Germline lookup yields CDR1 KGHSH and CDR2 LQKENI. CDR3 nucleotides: TGTGCCAGCTCACCTCCGACTAGCGGGAATTACGAGCAGTACTTC. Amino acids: CASSPPTSGNYEQYF.

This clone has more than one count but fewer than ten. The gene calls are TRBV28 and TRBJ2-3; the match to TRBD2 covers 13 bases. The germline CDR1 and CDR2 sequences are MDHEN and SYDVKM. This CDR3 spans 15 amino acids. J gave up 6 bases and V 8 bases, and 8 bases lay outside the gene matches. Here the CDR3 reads CASLRLAGGLDTQYF. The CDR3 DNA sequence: TGTGCCAGCCTGCGACTAGCGGGAGGTCTGGATACGCAGTATTTT.

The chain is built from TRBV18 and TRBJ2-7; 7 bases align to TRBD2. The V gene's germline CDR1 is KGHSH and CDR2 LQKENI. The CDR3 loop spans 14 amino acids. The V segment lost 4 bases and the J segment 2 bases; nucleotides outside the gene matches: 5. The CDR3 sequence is CASSQAGPTYEQYF. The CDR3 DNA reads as TGTGCCAGCTCACAAGCGGGGCCCACCTACGAGCAGTACTTC.

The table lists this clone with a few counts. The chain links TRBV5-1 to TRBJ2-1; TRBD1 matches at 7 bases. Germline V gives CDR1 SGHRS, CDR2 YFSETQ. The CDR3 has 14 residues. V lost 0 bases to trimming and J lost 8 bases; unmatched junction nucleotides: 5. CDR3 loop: CASSLVQGTDEQFF. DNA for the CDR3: TGCGCCAGCAGCTTGGTTCAGGGGACAGATGAGCAGTTCTTC. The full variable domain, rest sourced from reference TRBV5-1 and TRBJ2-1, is KAGVTQTPRYLIKTRGQQVTLSCSPISGHRSVSWYQQTPGQGLQFLFEYFSETQRNKGNFPGRFSGRQFSNSRSEMNVSTLELGDSALYLCASSLVQGTDEQFFGPGTRLTVL.

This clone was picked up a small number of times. The CDR3 bases are TGTGCCAGCAGCCGCAGGGGGGAGAGGACAGATACGCAGTATTTT. The encoded protein is CASSRRGERTDTQYF. J is TRBJ2-3 and V is TRBV11-1; a weak D match, TRBD1 (7 bases). This CDR3 is 15 amino acids long. Trimming pared 5 bases from V and 3 bases from J, leaving 15 bases between. The germline gives CDR1 SGHAT, CDR2 FQDESV (reference sequence).

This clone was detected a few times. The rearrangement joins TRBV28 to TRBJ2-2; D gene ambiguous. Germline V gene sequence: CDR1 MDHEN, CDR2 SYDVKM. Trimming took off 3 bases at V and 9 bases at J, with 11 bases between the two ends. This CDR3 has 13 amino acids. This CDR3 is CASSLGTAWELFF. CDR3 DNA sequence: TGTGCCAGCAGTTTGGGCACAGCCTGGGAGCTGTTTTTT.

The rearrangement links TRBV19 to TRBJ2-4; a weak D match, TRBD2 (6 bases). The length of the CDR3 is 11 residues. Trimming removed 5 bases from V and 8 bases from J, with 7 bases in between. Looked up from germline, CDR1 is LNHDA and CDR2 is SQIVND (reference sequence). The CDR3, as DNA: TGTGCCAGTAGTCCGGGGGACATTCAGTACTTC. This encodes CASSPGDIQYF.

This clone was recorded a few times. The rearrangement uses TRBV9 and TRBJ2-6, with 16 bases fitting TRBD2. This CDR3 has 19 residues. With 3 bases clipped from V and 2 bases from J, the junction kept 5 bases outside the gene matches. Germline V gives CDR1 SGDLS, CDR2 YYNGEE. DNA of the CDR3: TGTGCCAGCAGCGGACCGGGACTAGCGGGAGGGGCTGGGGCCAACGTCCTGACTTTC. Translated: CASSGPGLAGGAGANVLTF.

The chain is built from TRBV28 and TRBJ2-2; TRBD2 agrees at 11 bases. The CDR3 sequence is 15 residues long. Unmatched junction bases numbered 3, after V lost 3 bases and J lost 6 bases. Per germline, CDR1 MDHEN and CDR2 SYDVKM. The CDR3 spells CASSLPSGRPGELFF. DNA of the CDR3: TGTGCCAGCAGTTTGCCTAGCGGGAGGCCCGGGGAGCTGTTTTTT.

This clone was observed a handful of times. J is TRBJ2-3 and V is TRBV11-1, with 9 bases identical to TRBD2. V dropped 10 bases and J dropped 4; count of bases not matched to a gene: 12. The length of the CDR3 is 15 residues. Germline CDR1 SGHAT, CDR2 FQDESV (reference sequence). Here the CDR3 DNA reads TGTGCCACCCAACAACTAGCGGGTTTTCCAGATACGCAGTATTTT. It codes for CATQQLAGFPDTQYF.

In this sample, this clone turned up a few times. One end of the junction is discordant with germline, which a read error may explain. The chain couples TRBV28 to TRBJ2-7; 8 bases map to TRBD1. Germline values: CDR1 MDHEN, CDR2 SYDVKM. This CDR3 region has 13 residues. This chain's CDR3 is CAGRRTGSYEQYF. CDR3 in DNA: TGTGCCGGCAGGCGGACAGGGTCTTACGAGCAGTACTTC. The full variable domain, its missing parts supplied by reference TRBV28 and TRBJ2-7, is DVKVTQSSRYLVKRTGEKVFLECVQDMDHENMFWYRQDPGLGLRLIYFSYDVKMKEKGDIPEGYSVSREKKERFSLILESASTNQTSMYLCAGRRTGSYEQYFGPGTRLTVT.

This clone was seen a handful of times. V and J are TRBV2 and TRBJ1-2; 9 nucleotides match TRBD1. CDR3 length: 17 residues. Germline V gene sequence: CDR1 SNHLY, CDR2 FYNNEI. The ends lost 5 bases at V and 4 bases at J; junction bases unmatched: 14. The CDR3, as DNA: TGTGCCAGCAGTAAACCTACCACGGGACAGGGAATCTATGGCTACACCTTC. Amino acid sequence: CASSKPTTGQGIYGYTF.

Written as DNA, the CDR3 is TGTGCCAGTCGACAGGAGCCCGGGAATGAGCAGTTCTTC. As protein: CASRQEPGNEQFF. The genes are TRBV28 and TRBJ2-1; perhaps TRBD1 as D (6 bases). Per the germline V gene, CDR1 is MDHEN and CDR2 is SYDVKM. V gave up 9 bases and J gave up 7 bases, with 16 bases separating them. The CDR3 is made up of 13 amino acids.

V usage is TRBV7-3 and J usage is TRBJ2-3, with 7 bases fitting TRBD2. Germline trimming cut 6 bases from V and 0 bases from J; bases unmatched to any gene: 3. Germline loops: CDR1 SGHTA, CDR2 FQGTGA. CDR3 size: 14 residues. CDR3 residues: CASRRETSTDTQYF. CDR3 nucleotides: TGTGCCAGCAGGCGGGAGACTAGCACAGATACGCAGTATTTT.

The CDR3 region has the DNA TGTGCCAGCAGCGTTGGTAGCGGGGGGGGAGAGCAGTTCTTC. Protein product: CASSVGSGGGEQFF. This chain links TRBV9 with TRBJ2-1; TRBD2 agrees at 11 bases. CDR3 size: 14 residues. Germline V gene lookup returns CDR1 SGDLS and CDR2 YYNGEE. V was clipped by 2 bases and J by 10 bases; unmatched bases: 5.

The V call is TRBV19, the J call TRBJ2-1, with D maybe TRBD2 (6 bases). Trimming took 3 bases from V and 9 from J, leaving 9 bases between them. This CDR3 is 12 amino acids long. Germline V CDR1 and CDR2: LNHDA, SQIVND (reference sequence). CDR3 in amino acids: CASSIQGGEQFF. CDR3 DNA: TGTGCCAGTAGTATTCAGGGAGGTGAGCAGTTCTTC.

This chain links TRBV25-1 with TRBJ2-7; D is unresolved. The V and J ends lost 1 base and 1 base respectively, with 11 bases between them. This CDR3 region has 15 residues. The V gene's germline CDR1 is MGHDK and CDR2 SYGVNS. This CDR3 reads CASSESGRSSYEQYF. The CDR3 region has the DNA TGTGCCAGCAGTGAATCAGGCCGGTCGTCCTACGAGCAGTACTTC.

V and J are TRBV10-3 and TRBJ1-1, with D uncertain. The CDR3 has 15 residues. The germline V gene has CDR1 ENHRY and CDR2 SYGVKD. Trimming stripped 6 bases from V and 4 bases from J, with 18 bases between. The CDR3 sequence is CAISGGSPRSTEAFF. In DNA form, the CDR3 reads TGTGCCATCAGCGGTGGTAGCCCAAGAAGCACTGAAGCTTTCTTT.

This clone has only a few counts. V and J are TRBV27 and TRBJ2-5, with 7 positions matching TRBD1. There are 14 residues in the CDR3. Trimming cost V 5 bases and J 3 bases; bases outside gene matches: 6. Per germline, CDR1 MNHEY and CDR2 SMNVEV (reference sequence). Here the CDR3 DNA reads TGTGCCAGCAGTCCGCTGACAGGGAAAGAGACCCAGTACTTC. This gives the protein CASSPLTGKETQYF.

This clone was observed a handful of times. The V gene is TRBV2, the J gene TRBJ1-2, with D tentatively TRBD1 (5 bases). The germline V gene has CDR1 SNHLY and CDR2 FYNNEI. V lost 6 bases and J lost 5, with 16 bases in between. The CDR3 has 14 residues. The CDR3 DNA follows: TGTGCCAGCAGCCGCAGGAGGGGCGGGTATGGCTACACCTTC. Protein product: CASSRRRGGYGYTF.

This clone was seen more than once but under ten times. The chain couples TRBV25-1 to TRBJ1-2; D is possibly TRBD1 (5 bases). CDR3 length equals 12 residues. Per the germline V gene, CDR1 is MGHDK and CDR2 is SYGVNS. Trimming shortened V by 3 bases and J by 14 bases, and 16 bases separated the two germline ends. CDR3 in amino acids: CASSDLRQTTTF. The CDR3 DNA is TGTGCCAGCAGTGACCTCCGACAGACGACGACCTTC.

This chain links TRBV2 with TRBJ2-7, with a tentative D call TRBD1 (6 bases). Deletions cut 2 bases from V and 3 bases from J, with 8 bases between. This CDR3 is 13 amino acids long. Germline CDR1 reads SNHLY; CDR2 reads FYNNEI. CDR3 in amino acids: CASSETDSYEQYF. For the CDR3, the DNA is TGTGCCAGCAGTGAAACGGACAGCTACGAGCAGTACTTC.

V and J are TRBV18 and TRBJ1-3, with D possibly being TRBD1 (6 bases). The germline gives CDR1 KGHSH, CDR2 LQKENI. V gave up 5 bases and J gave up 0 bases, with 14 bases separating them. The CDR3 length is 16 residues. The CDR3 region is CASSSGHWISGNTIYF. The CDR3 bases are TGTGCCAGCTCATCGGGACACTGGATCTCTGGAAACACCATATATTTT.

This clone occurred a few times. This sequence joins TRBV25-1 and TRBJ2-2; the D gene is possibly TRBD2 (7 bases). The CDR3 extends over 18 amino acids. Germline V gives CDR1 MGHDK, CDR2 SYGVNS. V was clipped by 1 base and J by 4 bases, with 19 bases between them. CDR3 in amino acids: CASSESGLRGGRTGELFF. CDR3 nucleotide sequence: TGTGCCAGCAGTGAATCGGGTCTTAGGGGGGGTCGCACCGGGGAGCTGTTTTTT.

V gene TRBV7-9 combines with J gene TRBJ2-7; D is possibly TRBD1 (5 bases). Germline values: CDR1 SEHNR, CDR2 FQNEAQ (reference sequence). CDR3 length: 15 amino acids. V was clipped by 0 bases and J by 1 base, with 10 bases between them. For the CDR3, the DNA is TGTGCCAGCAGCTTAGCTAGCTCAGGGTCCTACGAGCAGTACTTC. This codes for CASSLASSGSYEQYF.

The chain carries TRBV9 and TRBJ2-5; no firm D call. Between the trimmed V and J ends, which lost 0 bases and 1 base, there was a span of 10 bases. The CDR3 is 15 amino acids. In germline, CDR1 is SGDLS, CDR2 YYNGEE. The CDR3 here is CASSVAITVQETQYF. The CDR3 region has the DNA TGTGCCAGCAGCGTAGCCATCACAGTCCAAGAGACCCAGTACTTC.